The entry below gives a single T cell receptor (beta chain) sequence along with its context. Its specificity is not known. The CDR3 covers 13 residues. V dropped 8 bases and J dropped 4; count of bases not matched to a gene: 4. Per the germline V gene, CDR1 is ENHRY and CDR2 is SYGVKD. The data stem from a study of cytotoxic CD8 clonotypes in ibrutinib-treated CLL. In the study overall: Median treatment time before response sampling was 12 months, range 6 to 36. The average sample held roughly 240,000 productive templates and fewer than 100,000 productive rearrangements.

Whole-study results and caveats: Public clonotypes were rare and shrank or held steady on treatment.

The data were produced by immunoSEQ multiplex PCR, yet TCRdb's version contains in-frame clones alone and is incomplete. This sample has 50,000 to 70,000 clones, with approximately 54% found just once. The sample in question was PBMCs, obtained at disease progression, from a patient treated with ibrutinib. The V gene is TRBV10-3, the J gene TRBJ1-2, with 10 positions matching TRBD1. The receptor's source is a human donor with chronic lymphocytic leukemia. This CDR3 is CAIGQGDAYGYTF. The CDR3 DNA reads TGTGCCATCGGACAGGGGGATGCCTATGGCTACACCTTC.